The clone carrying this T cell receptor beta chain was picked up a small number of times. For the second PCR, which ran for 7 to 11 cycles, a sample-barcoded 5' primer and a J-beta primer mix were used. TCRdb re-derived calls from the 5' RACE reads in MiXCR, one entry per CDR3 protein. Of 500,000 to 600,000 distinct CDR3 sequences listed, roughly a quarter are singletons. This specimen belongs to a study of blood T cells in healthy people across ages. V lost 4 bases, J lost 5 bases, and 5 bases stayed unmatched. Germline V gene sequence: CDR1 DFQATT, CDR2 SNEGSKA (reference sequence). The CDR3 is made up of 12 amino acids.

Material: blood. The chain couples TRBV20-1 to TRBJ2-7, with 7 bases aligning to TRBD1. The sequence was obtained from a woman aged 65 to 85 in good health. The CDR3 sequence: CSANHRGDEQYF. Here the CDR3 DNA reads TGCAGTGCTAACCACAGGGGAGACGAGCAGTACTTC.